One and the same sample provided the 6 T cell receptor beta chains below, sequenced in a study of sequential checkpoint blockade in melanoma. As for treatment: randomized to nivolumab then ipilimumab (arm A) or the reverse (arm B). The data were produced by immunoSEQ multiplex PCR, yet TCRdb's version contains in-frame clones alone and is incomplete. Of several thousand clones listed, roughly a quarter are singletons. The sequencing used tumor tissue (inferred from file names), collected from a patient given nivolumab and ipilimumab in sequence. These receptors originate from a human donor with melanoma.

This chain joins TRBV29-1 and TRBJ2-1; the D gene is possibly TRBD2 (5 bases). The V and J ends lost 2 bases and 3 bases respectively, with 14 bases between them. Looked up from germline, CDR1 is SQVTM and CDR2 is ANQGSEA. CDR3 length equals 15 residues. For the CDR3, the DNA is TGCAGCGTTGAACCTTCCCGGGAATTCTACAATGAGCAGTTCTTC. It is translated as CSVEPSREFYNEQFF.

The chain employs TRBV19 and TRBJ1-6; tentative D call: TRBD1 (6 bases). This CDR3 spans 15 amino acids. The V end lost 7 bases, the J end lost 5 bases, and 15 bases lay between the germline ends. Germline V gives CDR1 LNHDA, CDR2 SQIVND (reference sequence). In nucleotides, the CDR3 is TGTGCCAGTACCTCGATGGGGGCGAATAATTCACCCCTCCACTTT. It codes for CASTSMGANNSPLHF.

The chain is built from TRBV18 and TRBJ1-5; 7 nucleotides agree with TRBD1. V gave up 4 bases and J gave up 3 bases; unmatched junction bases: 6. The CDR3 runs 15 residues. CDR1 and CDR2 from the germline V gene are KGHSH and LQKENI. The CDR3: CASSLTGTVNQPQHF. The CDR3 coding sequence is TGTGCCAGCTCACTTACCGGGACAGTCAATCAGCCCCAGCATTTT.

The chain couples TRBV19 to TRBJ2-5; tentatively, D is TRBD2 (6 bases). This CDR3 spans 15 amino acids. Germline loops: CDR1 LNHDA, CDR2 SQIVND (reference sequence). The V gene lost 10 bases and the J gene lost 5 bases, with 23 bases spanning the gap. CDR3 DNA: TGTGCCACCGGGGCACTCCGGCAGGGAGGCGAGACCCAGTACTTC. Its translation is CATGALRQGGETQYF.

In this sample, this clone turned up a few times. CDR3 DNA: TGTGCCAGCAGCTTGGTAACGAGGACTAGCGGGAGGACAGATACGCAGTATTTT. This gives the protein CASSLVTRTSGRTDTQYF. The rearrangement joins TRBV11-3 to TRBJ2-3, with TRBD2 matching 14 bases. Germline assignment: CDR1 SGHNT and CDR2 YENEEA. CDR3 length: 18 amino acids. The V segment lost 3 bases and the J segment 3 bases; nucleotides outside the gene matches: 8.

At least ten counts were recorded for this clone. V usage is TRBV11-3 and J usage is TRBJ2-5; the match to TRBD1 covers 7 bases. V shed 5 bases and J 1 base; nucleotides not matched to a gene: 7. The V gene's germline CDR1 is SGHNT and CDR2 YENEEA. The CDR3 is 15 residues long. The chain's CDR3 is CASSAPDRVQETQYF. CDR3 in DNA: TGTGCCAGCAGCGCCCCCGACAGGGTCCAAGAGACCCAGTACTTC.